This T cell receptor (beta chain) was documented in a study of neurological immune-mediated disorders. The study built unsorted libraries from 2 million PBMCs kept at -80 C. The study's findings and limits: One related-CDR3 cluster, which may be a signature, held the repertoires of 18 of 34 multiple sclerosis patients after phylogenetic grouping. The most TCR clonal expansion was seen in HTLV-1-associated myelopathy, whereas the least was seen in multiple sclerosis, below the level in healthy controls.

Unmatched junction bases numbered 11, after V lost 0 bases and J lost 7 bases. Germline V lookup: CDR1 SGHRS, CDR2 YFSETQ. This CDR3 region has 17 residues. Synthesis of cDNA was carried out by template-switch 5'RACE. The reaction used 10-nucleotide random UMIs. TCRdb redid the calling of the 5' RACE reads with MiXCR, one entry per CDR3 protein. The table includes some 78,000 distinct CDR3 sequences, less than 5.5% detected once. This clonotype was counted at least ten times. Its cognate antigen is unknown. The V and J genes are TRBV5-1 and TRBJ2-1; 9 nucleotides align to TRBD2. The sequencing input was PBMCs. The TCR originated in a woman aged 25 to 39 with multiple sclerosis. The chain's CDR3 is CASSLVSLAGYENEQFF. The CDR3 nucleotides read TGCGCCAGCAGCTTGGTGTCCCTAGCGGGGTATGAAAATGAGCAGTTCTTC.